The 25 T cell receptor beta chains reported below all come from one sample, sequenced in a study of regulatory T cells in long-lasting Graves disease. Noted time point: newly diagnosed GD, antithyroid drugs for less than 3 months. Researchers made the TCR library from RNA that was extracted from PBMCs. Library construction for TCR beta used iRepertoire HTBI primers and Arm-PCR of CDR3 regions. TCRdb reprocessed the multiplex PCR reads with MiXCR, giving one entry per CDR3 protein. Among some 240,000 distinct CDR3 sequences, 15% to 20% were seen once, and the ten largest hold roughly 10%. This same sample was also taken into another study, of T cells in Graves' hyperthyroidism and ophthalmopathy.

The source was peripheral blood mononuclear cells (PBMCs), collected at new diagnosis, from a patient treated with antithyroid drugs. Receptors were obtained from a woman younger than 45 with Graves disease.

This clonotype was counted many times. The gene calls are TRBV14 and TRBJ1-2; the match to TRBD1 covers 8 bases. The CDR3 runs 13 residues. From germline, CDR1 is SGHDN and CDR2 FVKESK. V was clipped by 5 bases and J by 7 bases; unmatched bases: 6. The CDR3 DNA is TGTGCCAGCAGCTCGACAGGGGACTTTGGCTACACCTTC. Translated: CASSSTGDFGYTF. The whole variable domain, remainder taken from reference TRBV14 and TRBJ1-2, is EAGVTQFPSHSVIEKGQTVTLRCDPISGHDNLYWYRRVMGKEIKFLLHFVKESKQDESGMPNNRFLAERTGGTYSTLKVQPAELEDSGVYFCASSSTGDFGYTFGSGTRLTVV.

This clonotype was seen ten or more times. The V call is TRBV28, the J call TRBJ1-4; D remains ambiguous. The CDR3 has 14 residues. The V and J ends lost 4 bases and 7 bases respectively, with 13 bases between them. Germline assignment: CDR1 MDHEN and CDR2 SYDVKM. The DNA of the CDR3 is TGTGCCAGCAGTTCCCCCGCAGGCGGTGAAAAACTGTTTTTT. Its protein product is CASSSPAGGEKLFF.

This clonotype was seen ten or more times. The chain uses TRBV11-2 and TRBJ1-6; 8 bases are shared with TRBD1. V was pared by 5 bases and J by 10 bases, with 10 bases of the junction left unmatched. The CDR3 is made up of 15 amino acids. Germline V gene sequence: CDR1 SGHAT, CDR2 FQNNGV. The CDR3 loop reads CASSPIDRGKSPLHF. Written as DNA, the CDR3 is TGTGCCAGCAGCCCGATCGACAGGGGTAAATCACCCCTCCACTTT.

Points on this clonotype: Just one base apart from a much larger clone, this may be a read error. The chain links TRBV2 to TRBJ1-2; possibly TRBD1 for D (5 bases). V dropped 6 bases and J dropped 4 bases, with 12 bases sitting between them. The CDR3 spans 13 residues. Germline CDR1 and CDR2: SNHLY and FYNNEI. The CDR3 DNA is TGTGCCAGCAGCCTCAGGGCTGGCTATGGCTACACCTTC. Translating gives CASSLRAGYGYTF.

This clonotype was seen many times. The genes are TRBV6-2 or TRBV6-3 and TRBJ2-7; 11 bases are a match to TRBD2. V lost 6 bases to trimming and J lost 5 bases; unmatched junction nucleotides: 9. The CDR3 sequence is 15 residues long. In germline, CDR1 is MNHEY, CDR2 SVGEGT. CDR3 in amino acids: CASRPSSGRFHEQYF. The DNA of the CDR3 is TGTGCCAGCAGGCCGTCTAGCGGGAGGTTCCACGAGCAGTACTTC.

In its sample, this clonotype was seen many times. The chain is built from TRBV28 and TRBJ2-7; D unclear. Germline assignment: CDR1 MDHEN and CDR2 SYDVKM. The V end was cut by 5 bases, the J end by 6 bases, with 11 bases between. The CDR3 loop spans 12 amino acids. Here the CDR3 reads CASSPPTAEQYF. The CDR3 DNA reads as TGTGCCAGCAGTCCACCAACGGCCGAGCAGTACTTC.

The rearrangement uses TRBV18 and TRBJ2-5; TRBD1 matches at 7 bases. The CDR3 contains 13 residues. V was pared by 6 bases and J by 5 bases, with 6 bases of the junction left unmatched. The germline gives CDR1 KGHSH, CDR2 LQKENI. CDR3 loop: CASSLDRVETQYF. DNA for the CDR3: TGTGCCAGCTCCCTCGACAGGGTTGAGACCCAGTACTTC.

This clonotype occurred many times. At one end the junction does not follow the germline gene, possibly because of a read error. The chain recombines TRBV7-9 with TRBJ1-2; 10 bases map to TRBD1. The CDR3 runs 15 residues. The germline gives CDR1 SEHNR, CDR2 FQNEAQ (reference sequence). The CDR3 DNA is TGCGCCAGCAGCCTAATAACGGGACAGGGGAGTAGCTACACCTTC. Its protein is CASSLITGQGSSYTF.

There are many counts of this clonotype. The rearrangement uses TRBV30 and TRBJ2-2; TRBD1 is a possible D gene (6 bases). Germline values: CDR1 GTSNPN, CDR2 SVGIG (reference sequence). The CDR3 sequence is 15 residues long. V lost 2 bases and J 5 bases, leaving 15 bases between the germline ends. CDR3 amino acids: CAWSPGDHRTGELFF. The DNA for the CDR3 is TGTGCCTGGAGTCCAGGGGACCACAGGACCGGGGAGCTGTTTTTT.

This clonotype was counted only a few times. This chain uses TRBV6-2 or TRBV6-3 with TRBJ2-5; D gene ambiguous. V was clipped by 5 bases and J by 5 bases, with 9 bases between them. Germline V gene lookup returns CDR1 MNHEY and CDR2 SVGEGT. The CDR3 covers 12 residues. The CDR3: CASSSRRETQYF. CDR3 in DNA: TGTGCCAGCAGTAGCAGGCGGGAGACCCAGTACTTC.

This clonotype was counted many times. This chain joins TRBV7-3 and TRBJ1-2, with D possibly TRBD1 on 5 matching bases. The CDR3 contains 13 residues. Trimming removed 2 bases at V and 6 bases at J, with 10 bases between. The germline V gene encodes CDR1 SGHTA and CDR2 FQGTGA. Here the CDR3 DNA reads TGTGCCAGCAGCTTAGGCAGGGAGGATGGCTACACCTTC. Its translation is CASSLGREDGYTF.

Regarding this clonotype: This sequence is one base from a far larger clone and is likely a read error. J is TRBJ2-3 and V is TRBV11-2; 13 bases match TRBD2. This CDR3 is built from 18 residues. Germline V gene sequence: CDR1 SGHAT, CDR2 FQNNGV. CDR3 sequence reads: CASSSGTSGILFDNEQSF. The CDR3 DNA reads as TGTGCCAGCAGCTCCGGGACTAGCGGGATCCTCTTCGACAATGAGCAGTCCTTC.

This clonotype was picked up many times. The rearrangement uses TRBV18 and TRBJ2-5; D call uncertain. The CDR3 spans 13 residues. V lost 3 bases to trimming and J lost 2 bases, with 7 bases between them. Germline CDR1 and CDR2: KGHSH and LQKENI. The DNA of the CDR3 is TGTGCCAGCTCACCGGGCGGACAAGAGACCCAGTACTTC. As protein: CASSPGGQETQYF.

There are many counts of this clonotype. The chain is built from TRBV28 and TRBJ2-3; D not resolved. V lost 2 bases and J 4 bases, leaving 7 bases between the germline ends. The germline V gene has CDR1 MDHEN and CDR2 SYDVKM. The CDR3 extends over 13 amino acids. The CDR3 DNA reads as TGTGCCAGCAGTTTAGGCAGCCCAGATACGCAGTATTTT. Its translation is CASSLGSPDTQYF.

The table lists this clonotype with many counts. This chain joins TRBV28 and TRBJ2-1; 12 bases agree with TRBD1. CDR1 and CDR2 (germline): MDHEN, SYDVKM. The CDR3 has 15 amino acids. V trimming: 7 bases; J trimming: 8 bases; junction bases outside the gene matches: 9. The CDR3 reads CASIPGDRGPDEQFF. In nucleotides, the CDR3 is TGTGCCAGCATCCCTGGGGACAGGGGGCCCGATGAGCAGTTCTTC. Supplemented by reference TRBV28 and TRBJ2-1, the full variable domain reads DVKVTQSSRYLVKRTGEKVFLECVQDMDHENMFWYRQDPGLGLRLIYFSYDVKMKEKGDIPEGYSVSREKKERFSLILESASTNQTSMYLCASIPGDRGPDEQFFGPGTRLTVL.

Many counts were recorded for this clonotype. This chain links TRBV29-1 with TRBJ1-5; 8 bases are a match to TRBD1. The CDR3 extends over 14 amino acids. Trimming removed 4 bases from V and 0 bases from J; junction bases left unmatched: 2. The V gene's germline CDR1 is SQVTM and CDR2 ANQGSEA. CDR3 amino acids: CSVGDRGSNQPQHF. CDR3 nucleotides: TGCAGCGTTGGCGACAGGGGTAGCAATCAGCCCCAGCATTTT.

This clonotype has a handful of counts. This chain connects TRBV6-1 to TRBJ1-1, with D possibly matching TRBD1 (6 bases). The CDR3 runs to 14 residues. The germline V and J ends were trimmed by 6 bases and 1 base, with 12 bases remaining between them. Germline V gene lookup returns CDR1 MNHNS and CDR2 SASEGT. CDR3 residues: CASSLGHQNTEAFF. For the CDR3, the DNA is TGTGCCAGCAGCCTGGGACACCAGAACACTGAAGCTTTCTTT.

The chain is built from TRBV28 and TRBJ1-5; possibly TRBD1 for D (5 bases). The germline V gene has CDR1 MDHEN and CDR2 SYDVKM. The V end was cut by 6 bases, the J end by 3 bases, with 18 bases between. The CDR3 runs to 16 residues. The CDR3 sequence: CASRPPSGGHNQPQHF. CDR3 coding DNA: TGTGCCAGCAGACCCCCGAGTGGCGGACACAATCAGCCCCAGCATTTT.

This clonotype came up many times. This chain joins TRBV11-2 and TRBJ2-7, with TRBD1 identical over 9 bases. The V segment lost 2 bases and the J segment 2 bases; nucleotides outside the gene matches: 4. Germline V gene lookup returns CDR1 SGHAT and CDR2 FQNNGV. The length of the CDR3 is 15 residues. CDR3 coding DNA: TGTGCCAGCAGCTTACGACAGGGGGGACCCTACGAGCAGTACTTC. Its translation: CASSLRQGGPYEQYF.

The chain joins TRBV30 to TRBJ1-3; no firm D call. Germline CDR1 is GTSNPN and CDR2 is SVGIG (reference sequence). V gave up 3 bases and J gave up 0 bases, with 12 bases separating them. The CDR3 is 15 amino acids. CDR3 protein: CAWRVPAGSGNTIYF. The CDR3 nucleotides are TGTGCCTGGAGAGTTCCGGCCGGCTCTGGAAACACCATATATTTT.

At least ten counts were recorded for this clonotype. CDR3 protein: CAISEGGGKNIQYF. In DNA form, the CDR3 reads TGTGCCATCAGTGAGGGGGGAGGAAAAAACATTCAGTACTTC. This rearrangement joins TRBV10-3 to TRBJ2-4, with D possibly TRBD2 on 6 matching bases. The CDR3 loop spans 14 amino acids. V lost 2 bases and J lost 4, with 9 bases in between. Per the germline V gene, CDR1 is ENHRY and CDR2 is SYGVKD.

This clonotype was found many times. The rearrangement links TRBV19 to TRBJ1-1; the D gene is possibly TRBD1 (5 bases). CDR1 is LNHDA, CDR2 SQIVND, per germline (reference sequence). This CDR3 comprises 15 residues. V shed 6 bases and J shed 3 bases, with 17 bases lying between them. In DNA, the CDR3 is TGTGCCAGTAGATTAGGTTTAACGGGGCACACTGAAGCTTTCTTT. Translation gives CASRLGLTGHTEAFF.

Ten or more counts support this clonotype. This chain's CDR3 is CASRWAGISYGYTF. In nucleotides, the CDR3 is TGTGCCAGCAGGTGGGCAGGGATCAGCTATGGCTACACCTTC. The chain has TRBV12-3 or TRBV12-4 and TRBJ1-2, with D perhaps TRBD1 (5 bases). V shed 6 bases and J shed 4 bases, with 15 bases lying between them. This CDR3 has 14 amino acids.

This clonotype was recorded many times. The rearrangement uses TRBV29-1 and TRBJ2-3; TRBD1 agrees at 8 bases. The CDR3 runs to 15 residues. Looked up from germline, CDR1 is SQVTM and CDR2 is ANQGSEA. Trimming took 0 bases from V and 4 from J; bases not matched to a gene: 6. The CDR3: CSVEDRGRRADTQYF. CDR3 DNA sequence: TGCAGCGTTGAAGACAGGGGGCGTCGGGCAGATACGCAGTATTTT.

The chain carries TRBV12-3 or TRBV12-4 and TRBJ2-4; D is tentatively TRBD1 or TRBD2 (5 bases each). V was pared by 6 bases and J by 0 bases, with 18 bases between. There are 17 residues in the CDR3. The CDR3 DNA sequence: TGTGCCAGCAGCCCCGGTCGGGGACGGCTAGCCAAAAACATTCAGTACTTC. Encoded protein: CASSPGRGRLAKNIQYF.